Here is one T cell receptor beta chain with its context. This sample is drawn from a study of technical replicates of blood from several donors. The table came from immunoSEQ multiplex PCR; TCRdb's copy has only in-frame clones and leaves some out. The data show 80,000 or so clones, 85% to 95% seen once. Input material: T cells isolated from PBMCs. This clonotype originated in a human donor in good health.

The DNA of the CDR3 is TGTGCCAGCAGCTCCGACAGTTTACCCAACTACGAGCAGTACTTC. The encoded protein is CASSSDSLPNYEQYF. The chain couples TRBV7-8 to TRBJ2-7, with D possibly matching TRBD1 (5 bases). Germline lookup yields CDR1 SGHVS and CDR2 FQNEAQ. V was cut by 4 bases and J by 3 bases, with 16 bases left in between. The CDR3 sequence is 15 residues long.